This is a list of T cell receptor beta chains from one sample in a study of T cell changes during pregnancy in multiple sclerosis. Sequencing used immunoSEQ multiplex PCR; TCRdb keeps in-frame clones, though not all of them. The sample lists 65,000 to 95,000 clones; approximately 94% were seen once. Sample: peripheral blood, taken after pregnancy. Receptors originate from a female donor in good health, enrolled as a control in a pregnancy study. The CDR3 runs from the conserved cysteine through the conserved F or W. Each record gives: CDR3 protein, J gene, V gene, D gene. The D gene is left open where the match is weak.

CASSLGTRGETQYF	TRBJ2-5	TRBV5-4	NA
CASRGQVTGEQFF	TRBJ2-1	TRBV6-1	NA
CAIRGDRDRYEQYF	TRBJ2-7	TRBV10-3	TRBD1
CASNIGGEGTEAFF	TRBJ1-1	TRBV27	NA
CAISESGAGRTEISGNTIYF	TRBJ1-3	TRBV10-3	NA
CSVEKRDRGNTIYF	TRBJ1-3	TRBV29-1	TRBD1
CASSLVSETQYF	TRBJ2-5	TRBV7-6	NA
CASSSLMRVVNEKLFF	TRBJ1-4	TRBV7-9	NA
CASSEARGRETQYF	TRBJ2-5	TRBV2	TRBD1
CASSLTSGRLNTGELFF	TRBJ2-2	TRBV7-2	TRBD2
CASSLYPAGGGTDTQYF	TRBJ2-3	TRBV7-3	TRBD2
CASSLISGTGELFF	TRBJ2-2	TRBV5-4	NA
CASSSGLAGLLRDNEQFF	TRBJ2-1	TRBV5-1	NA
CASSEEEANTGELFF	TRBJ2-2	TRBV6-1	NA
CASRNRVSTGELFF	TRBJ2-2	TRBV7-2	NA
CASSDAGQGRTYNSPLHF	TRBJ1-6	TRBV2	TRBD1
CASSLGLYTDTQYF	TRBJ2-3	TRBV27	NA
CASSLPIRVGDTEAFF	TRBJ1-1	TRBV5-6	NA
CSVVVAGVNEQFF	TRBJ2-1	TRBV29-1	TRBD2
CASSYLSPRTSGGNYEQYF	TRBJ2-7	TRBV27	TRBD2
CASRLGLGHINEQFF	TRBJ2-1	TRBV11-2	NA
CASSQRVAGTQYF	TRBJ2-5	TRBV11-2	TRBD2
CASEPGQQSTDTQYF	TRBJ2-3	TRBV6-6	TRBD1
CAISESLAGGGHNEQFF	TRBJ2-1	TRBV10-3	TRBD2
CASSPGGPGYTF	TRBJ1-2	TRBV2	NA
CASSATWTGGAYNEQFF	TRBJ2-1	TRBV9	TRBD1
CASSYSSGDNSPLHF	TRBJ1-6	TRBV6-5	NA
CASSLGVGSQETQYF	TRBJ2-5	TRBV7-9	NA
CASSYSFQGAGYEQYF	TRBJ2-7	TRBV6-5	TRBD1
CASRGTSGGYTDTQYF	TRBJ2-3	TRBV2	TRBD2
CTSSQGPGTSGTIGSYEQYF	TRBJ2-7	TRBV1	NA
CASTPVMNTEAFF	TRBJ1-1	TRBV19	NA
CASSPGIQETQYF	TRBJ2-5	TRBV18	NA
CASKRQGAYEQYF	TRBJ2-7	TRBV27	TRBD1
CASSPNSNYGYTF	TRBJ1-2	TRBV7-9	NA
CASSFSGDGYTGELFF	TRBJ2-2	TRBV5-1	NA
CASSPQGQGVQETQYF	TRBJ2-5	TRBV18	TRBD1
CASSFVAGSQETQYF	TRBJ2-5	TRBV9	TRBD2
CASGSGGQETQYF	TRBJ2-5	TRBV7-9	TRBD1
CAISPEEGVYWYGYTF	TRBJ1-2	TRBV10-3	NA